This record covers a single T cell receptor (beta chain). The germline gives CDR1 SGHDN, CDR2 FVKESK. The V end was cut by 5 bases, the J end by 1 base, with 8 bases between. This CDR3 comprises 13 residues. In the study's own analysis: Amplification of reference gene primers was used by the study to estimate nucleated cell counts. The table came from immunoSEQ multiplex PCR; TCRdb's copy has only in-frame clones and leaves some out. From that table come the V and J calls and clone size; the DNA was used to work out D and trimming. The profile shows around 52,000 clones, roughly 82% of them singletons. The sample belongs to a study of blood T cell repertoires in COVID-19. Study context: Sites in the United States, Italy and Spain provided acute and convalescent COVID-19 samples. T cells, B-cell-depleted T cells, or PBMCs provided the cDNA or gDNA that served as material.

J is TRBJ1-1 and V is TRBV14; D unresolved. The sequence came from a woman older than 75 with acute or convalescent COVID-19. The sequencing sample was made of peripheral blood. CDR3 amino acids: CASSVGGNTEAFF. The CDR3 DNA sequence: TGTGCCAGCAGCGTAGGAGGGAACACTGAAGCTTTCTTT.